The text below deals with one T cell receptor beta chain. The source of the sample is a study of blood T cell repertoires in COVID-19. The wider study: The origin of the acute and convalescent COVID-19 samples was the United States, Italy and Spain.

In the original analysis: Amplification with reference gene primers provided the estimates of nucleated cell counts. The data were produced by immunoSEQ multiplex PCR, yet TCRdb's version contains in-frame clones alone and is incomplete. Clone size and the V and J calls come from that table; the DNA yielded D and trimming. The sample lists about 230,000 clones, approximately 80% seen once, with around 6.8% in the top ten. Sample: peripheral blood. The TCR originated in a woman in her forties or fifties with acute or convalescent COVID-19.

The chain's CDR3 is CASSPPWPYNEQFF. For the CDR3, the DNA is TGTGCCAGCAGCCCTCCTTGGCCCTACAATGAGCAGTTCTTC. The genes are TRBV9 and TRBJ2-1; D gene ambiguous. The germline V and J ends were trimmed by 4 bases and 2 bases, with 10 bases remaining between them. The CDR3 runs to 14 residues. Germline values: CDR1 SGDLS, CDR2 YYNGEE.